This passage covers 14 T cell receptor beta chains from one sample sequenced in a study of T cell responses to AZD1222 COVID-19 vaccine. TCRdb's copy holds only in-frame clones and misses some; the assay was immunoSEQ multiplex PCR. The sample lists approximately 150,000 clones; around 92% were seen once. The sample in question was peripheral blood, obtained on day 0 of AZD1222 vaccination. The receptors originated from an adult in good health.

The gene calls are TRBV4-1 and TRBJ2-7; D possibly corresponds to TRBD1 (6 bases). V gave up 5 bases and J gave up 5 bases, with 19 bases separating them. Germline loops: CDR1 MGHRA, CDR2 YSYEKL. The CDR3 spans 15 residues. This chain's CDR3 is CASSNSLARGNEQYF. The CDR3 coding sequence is TGCGCCAGCAGCAACTCTCTCGCCAGGGGCAACGAGCAGTACTTC.

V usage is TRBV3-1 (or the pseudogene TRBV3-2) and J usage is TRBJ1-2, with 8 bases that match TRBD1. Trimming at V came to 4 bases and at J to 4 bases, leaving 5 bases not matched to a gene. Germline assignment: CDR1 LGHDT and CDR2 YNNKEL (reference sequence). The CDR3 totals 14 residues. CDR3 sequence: CASSPRQGSYGYTF. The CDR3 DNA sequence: TGTGCCAGCAGCCCCAGACAGGGGAGCTATGGCTACACCTTC.

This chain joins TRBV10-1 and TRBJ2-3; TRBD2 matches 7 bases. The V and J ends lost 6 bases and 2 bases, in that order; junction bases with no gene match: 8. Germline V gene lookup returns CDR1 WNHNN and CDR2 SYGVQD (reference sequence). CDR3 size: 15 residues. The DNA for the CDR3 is TGCGCCAGCAGCCCCGGGACTACAAACACAGATACGCAGTATTTT. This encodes CASSPGTTNTDTQYF.

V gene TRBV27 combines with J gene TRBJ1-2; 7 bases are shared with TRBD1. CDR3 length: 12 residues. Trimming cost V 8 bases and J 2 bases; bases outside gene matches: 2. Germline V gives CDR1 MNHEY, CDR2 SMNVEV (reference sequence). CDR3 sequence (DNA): TGTGCCAGCTCGACAGGGAACTATGGCTACACCTTC. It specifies CASSTGNYGYTF.

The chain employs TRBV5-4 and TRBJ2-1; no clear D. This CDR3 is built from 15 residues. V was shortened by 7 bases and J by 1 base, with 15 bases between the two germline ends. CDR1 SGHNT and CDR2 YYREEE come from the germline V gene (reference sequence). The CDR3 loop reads CASGPYDPSYNEQFF. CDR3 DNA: TGTGCCAGCGGACCTTACGACCCTTCCTACAATGAGCAGTTCTTC. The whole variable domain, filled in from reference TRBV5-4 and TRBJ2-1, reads ETGVTQSPTHLIKTRGQQVTLRCSSQSGHNTVSWYQQALGQGPQFIFQYYREEENGRGNFPPRFSGLQFPNYSSELNVNALELDDSALYLCASGPYDPSYNEQFFGPGTRLTVL.

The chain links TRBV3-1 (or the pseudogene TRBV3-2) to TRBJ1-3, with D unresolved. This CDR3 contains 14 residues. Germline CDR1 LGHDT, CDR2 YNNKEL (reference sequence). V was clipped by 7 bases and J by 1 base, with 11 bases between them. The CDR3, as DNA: TGTGCCAGCACCCGAGGTGGATCTGGAAACACCATATATTTT. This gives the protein CASTRGGSGNTIYF.

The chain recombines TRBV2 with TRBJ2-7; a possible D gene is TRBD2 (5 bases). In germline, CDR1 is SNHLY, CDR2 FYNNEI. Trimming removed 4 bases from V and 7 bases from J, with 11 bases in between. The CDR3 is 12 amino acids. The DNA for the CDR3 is TGTGCCAGCAGTGGGGTTACGGGGGAGCAGTACTTC. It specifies CASSGVTGEQYF.

In DNA, the CDR3 is TGTGCCAGCAGCAAGCCTACAGGGGGTCCCTACAATGAGCAGTTCTTC. It is translated as CASSKPTGGPYNEQFF. The chain recombines TRBV9 with TRBJ2-1; 8 bases agree with TRBD1. The J segment lost 2 bases and the V segment lost 4 bases, leaving 8 bases of the junction unmatched. CDR3 size: 16 residues. Germline V gene lookup returns CDR1 SGDLS and CDR2 YYNGEE. The full variable domain, in which reference TRBV9 and TRBJ2-1 provide the parts outside the CDR3, is DSGVTQTPKHLITATGQRVTLRCSPRSGDLSVYWYQQSLDQGLQFLIQYYNGEERAKGNILERFSAQQFPDLHSELNLSSLELGDSALYFCASSKPTGGPYNEQFFGPGTRLTVL.

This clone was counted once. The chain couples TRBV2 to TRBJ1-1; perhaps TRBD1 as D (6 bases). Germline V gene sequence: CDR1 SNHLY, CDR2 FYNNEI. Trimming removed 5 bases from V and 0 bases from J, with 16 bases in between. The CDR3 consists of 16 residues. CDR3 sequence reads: CASSPDPQGMNTEAFF. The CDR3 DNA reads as TGTGCCAGCAGTCCCGACCCACAGGGAATGAACACTGAAGCTTTCTTT.

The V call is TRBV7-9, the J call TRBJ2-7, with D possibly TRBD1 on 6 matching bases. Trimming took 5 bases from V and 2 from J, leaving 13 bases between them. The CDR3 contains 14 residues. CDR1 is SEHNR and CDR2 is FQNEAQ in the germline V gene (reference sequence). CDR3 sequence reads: CASSHPGETYEQYF. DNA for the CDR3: TGTGCCAGCAGCCATCCAGGGGAAACCTACGAGCAGTACTTC.

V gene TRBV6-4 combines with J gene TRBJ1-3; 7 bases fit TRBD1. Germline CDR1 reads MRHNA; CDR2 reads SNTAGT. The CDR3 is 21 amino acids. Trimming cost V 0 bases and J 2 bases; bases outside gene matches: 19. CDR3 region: CASSDSEGAHSGYSPGNTIYF. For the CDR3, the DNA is TGTGCCAGCAGTGACTCGGAGGGGGCGCATTCGGGTTACAGCCCTGGAAACACCATATATTTT.

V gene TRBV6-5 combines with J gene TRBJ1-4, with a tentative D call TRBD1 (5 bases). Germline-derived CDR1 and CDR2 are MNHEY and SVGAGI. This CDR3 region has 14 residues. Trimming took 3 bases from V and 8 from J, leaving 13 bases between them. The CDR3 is CASSYMGVGEKLFF. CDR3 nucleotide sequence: TGTGCCAGCAGTTATATGGGGGTTGGCGAAAAACTGTTTTTT.

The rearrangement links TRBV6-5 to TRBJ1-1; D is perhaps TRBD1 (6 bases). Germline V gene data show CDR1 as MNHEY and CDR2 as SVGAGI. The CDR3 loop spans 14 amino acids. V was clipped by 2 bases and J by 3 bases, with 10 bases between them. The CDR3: CASSYLGAYTEAFF. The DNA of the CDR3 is TGTGCCAGCAGTTACCTGGGGGCATACACTGAAGCTTTCTTT.

The CDR3 reads CASSSLPNSYEQYF. CDR3 DNA: TGTGCCAGCAGCTCGTTACCTAATTCCTACGAGCAGTACTTC. V gene TRBV7-9 combines with J gene TRBJ2-7; D not certain. V lost 4 bases and J 1 base, leaving 11 bases between the germline ends. The CDR3 consists of 14 residues. From germline, CDR1 is SEHNR and CDR2 FQNEAQ (reference sequence).